Listed below are T cell receptor beta chains from one sample, sequenced in a study of blood T cell repertoires in COVID-19. Repertoires were generated with immunoSEQ multiplex PCR, while TCRdb's copy carries only in-frame clones and drops some. The repertoire holds about 140,000 clones, with approximately 86% as singletons. Sequencing was done on a sample of PBMCs or T cells enriched from blood (not recorded which). The receptors were gathered from a woman between 40 and 50 years old who had recovered from COVID-19. Both conserved end residues are part of each CDR3. Fields, in order: clone size, D gene, J gene, V gene, CDR3 DNA, CDR3 protein. The D gene is left open where the match is weak. Rows may omit the clone size; those that give it use once, few, many or a size class.

size: -
D: TRBD2
J: TRBJ2-2
V: TRBV15
DNA: TGTGCCACCAGCGGGGGGACTAGCGGGACGGTCGGGGAGCTGTTTTTT
CDR3: CATSGGTSGTVGELFF

size: few
D: -
J: TRBJ1-2
V: TRBV19
DNA: TGTGCCAGTAGAGATGAAGAGCGCTATGGCTACACCTTC
CDR3: CASRDEERYGYTF

size: -
D: TRBD1
J: TRBJ1-2
V: TRBV2
DNA: TGTGCCAGCAGTGAGACAGGGGGGAAGACCTATGGCTACACCTTC
CDR3: CASSETGGKTYGYTF

size: -
D: TRBD1
J: TRBJ1-1
V: TRBV2
DNA: TGTGCCAGCAGTGAATTCGCTGGGACAGCCTTTGAAGCTTTCTTT
CDR3: CASSEFAGTAFEAFF

size: few
D: -
J: TRBJ1-4
V: TRBV19
DNA: TGTGCCAGTAGTATCACGTATGGCGAAAAACTGTTTTTT
CDR3: CASSITYGEKLFF

size: -
D: -
J: TRBJ2-3
V: TRBV7-2
DNA: TGTGCCAGCAGCTTAGAAGCTTCTAGCCCGATGGCAGATACGCAGTATTTT
CDR3: CASSLEASSPMADTQYF

size: once
D: TRBD2
J: TRBJ2-7
V: TRBV7-9
DNA: TGTGCCAGCAGCAGCGGACTAGCGGGTTTCTACGAGCAGTACTTC
CDR3: CASSSGLAGFYEQYF

size: -
D: TRBD1
J: TRBJ1-3
V: TRBV29-1
DNA: TGCAGCGTTGAAGGACGAGGGGGCCCTGGAAACACCATATATTTT
CDR3: CSVEGRGGPGNTIYF

size: -
D: -
J: TRBJ2-1
V: TRBV19
DNA: TGTGCCAGTAGTTGGGATGCCGGCCAGGGGTACAATGAGCAGTTCTTC
CDR3: CASSWDAGQGYNEQFF

size: -
D: -
J: TRBJ1-6
V: TRBV27
DNA: TGTGCCAGCAGTTTAGGTTCCCCGGGGAGCTCCTATAATTCACCCCTCCACTTT
CDR3: CASSLGSPGSSYNSPLHF

size: -
D: TRBD1
J: TRBJ1-1
V: TRBV7-6
DNA: TGTGCCAGCAGCGCTGAGACAGGGGCCACTGAAGCTTTCTTT
CDR3: CASSAETGATEAFF

size: -
D: -
J: TRBJ1-1
V: TRBV18
DNA: TGTGCCAGCTCACCCCGGCGGGATTTCGACACTGAAGCTTTCTTT
CDR3: CASSPRRDFDTEAFF

size: few
D: TRBD1
J: TRBJ1-5
V: TRBV5-1
DNA: TGCGCCAGCAGCTTGGGGACAGGGGATAGCAATCAGCCCCAGCATTTT
CDR3: CASSLGTGDSNQPQHF

size: -
D: TRBD2
J: TRBJ2-1
V: TRBV19
DNA: TGTGCCAGTAATGTAGCGGGGTCCTACAATGAGCAGTTCTTC
CDR3: CASNVAGSYNEQFF

size: -
D: -
J: TRBJ1-1
V: TRBV2
DNA: TGTGCCAGCAGGGTGGACAGAAACACTGAAGCTTTCTTT
CDR3: CASRVDRNTEAFF

size: -
D: -
J: TRBJ2-7
V: TRBV9
DNA: TGTGCCAGCAGCCCGAGGGGGAACGAGCAGTACTTC
CDR3: CASSPRGNEQYF

size: -
D: -
J: TRBJ1-6
V: TRBV11-2
DNA: TGTGCCAGCAGCCAAGGGGCCGTGCCACCCCTCCACTTT
CDR3: CASSQGAVPPLHF

size: -
D: TRBD1
J: TRBJ2-1
V: TRBV19
DNA: TGTGCCAGTAGTATCCAAGGGCAGGGGGCCCCCTACAATGAGCAGTTCTTC
CDR3: CASSIQGQGAPYNEQFF